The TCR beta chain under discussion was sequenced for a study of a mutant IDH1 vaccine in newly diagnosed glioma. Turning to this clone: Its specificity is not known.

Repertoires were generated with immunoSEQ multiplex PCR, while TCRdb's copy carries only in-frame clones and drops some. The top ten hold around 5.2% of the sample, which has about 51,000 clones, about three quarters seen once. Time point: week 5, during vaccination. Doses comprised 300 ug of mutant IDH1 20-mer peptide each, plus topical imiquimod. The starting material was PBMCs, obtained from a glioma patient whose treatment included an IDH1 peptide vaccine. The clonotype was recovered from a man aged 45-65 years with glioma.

The CDR3 reads CASSFDSQGQPQHF. CDR3 sequence (DNA): TGTGCCAGCAGCTTCGACAGCCAGGGGCAGCCCCAGCATTTT. The genes are TRBV7-6 and TRBJ1-5; maybe TRBD1 (6 bases). V was shortened by 3 bases and J by 7 bases, with 13 bases between the two germline ends. Looked up from germline, CDR1 is SGHVS and CDR2 is FNYEAQ. The CDR3 runs to 14 residues.